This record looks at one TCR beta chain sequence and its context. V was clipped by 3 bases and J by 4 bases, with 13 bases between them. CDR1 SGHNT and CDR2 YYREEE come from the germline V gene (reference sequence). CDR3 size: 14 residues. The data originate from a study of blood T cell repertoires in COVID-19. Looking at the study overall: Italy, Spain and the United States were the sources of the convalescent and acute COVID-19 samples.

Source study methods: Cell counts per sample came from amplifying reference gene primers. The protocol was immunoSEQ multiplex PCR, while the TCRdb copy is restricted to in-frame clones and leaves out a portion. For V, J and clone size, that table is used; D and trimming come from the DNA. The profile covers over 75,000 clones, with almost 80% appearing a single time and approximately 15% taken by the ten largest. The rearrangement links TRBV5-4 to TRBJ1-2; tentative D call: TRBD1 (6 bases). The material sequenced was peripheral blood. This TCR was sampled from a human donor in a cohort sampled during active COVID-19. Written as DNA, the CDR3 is TGTGCCAGCAGCTCCGGGGACAAGACCTATGGCTACACCTTC. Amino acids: CASSSGDKTYGYTF.